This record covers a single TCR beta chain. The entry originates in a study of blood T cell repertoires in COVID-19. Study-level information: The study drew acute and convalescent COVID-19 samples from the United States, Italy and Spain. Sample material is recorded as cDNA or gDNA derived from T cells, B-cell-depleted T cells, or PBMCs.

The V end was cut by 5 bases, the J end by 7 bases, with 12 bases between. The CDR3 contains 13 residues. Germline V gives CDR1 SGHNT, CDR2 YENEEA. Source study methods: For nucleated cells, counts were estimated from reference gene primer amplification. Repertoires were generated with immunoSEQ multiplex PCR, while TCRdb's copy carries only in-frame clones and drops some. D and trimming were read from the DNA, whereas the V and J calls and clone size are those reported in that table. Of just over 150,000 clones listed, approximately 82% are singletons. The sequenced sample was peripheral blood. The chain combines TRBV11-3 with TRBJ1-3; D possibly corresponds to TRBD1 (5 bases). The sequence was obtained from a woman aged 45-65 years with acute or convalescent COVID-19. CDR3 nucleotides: TGTGCCAGCAGCCTGGAGGGGCGGAACACCATATATTTT. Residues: CASSLEGRNTIYF.